These T cell receptor beta chains were read from a single sample in a study of T cells after yellow fever vaccination. TCRdb itself ran the 5' RACE reads through MiXCR, one entry per CDR3 protein. The sample includes hundreds of thousands of distinct CDR3 sequences, 18% of them seen just once. Material: PBMCs, obtained before the yellow fever booster vaccination. The receptors originated from a man aged 18 to 30 who received the YFV17D yellow fever vaccine. Both conserved end residues are part of each CDR3. The order of the fields is clone size, J gene, D gene, V gene, CDR3 DNA, CDR3 protein. A D gene is named only where the DNA matches it firmly. Clone size, where shown, is once, few, many, or a class for clones that have expanded.

. TRBJ1-6 TRBD1 TRBV7-8 TGTGCCAGCAGCTTAGGGGCGACAGGGAATAATTCACCCCTCCACTTT CASSLGATGNNSPLHF
few TRBJ1-4 . TRBV27 TGTGCCAGCAGTTTATACAGGGAGAGAGAAAAACTGTTTTTT CASSLYREREKLFF
. TRBJ2-5 TRBD2 TRBV12-3/TRBV12-4 TGTGCCAGCAGTTCGGCGGGGGGTGGGCCTCAAGAGACCCAGTACTTC CASSSAGGGPQETQYF
few TRBJ2-6 TRBD1 TRBV20-1 TGCAGTGCCACAGGGGGAACTGGGGCCAACGTCCTGACTTTC CSATGGTGANVLTF
. TRBJ2-7 . TRBV4-3 TGCGCCAGCAGCCAAGACACTCCAGGAGCCTACGAGCATTACTTC CASSQDTPGAYEHYF
few TRBJ2-2 . TRBV7-6 TGTGCCAGCAGCTTAGCCTCCGGCCGGCCCACCGGGGAGCTGTTTTTT CASSLASGRPTGELFF
. TRBJ2-2 . TRBV5-1 TGCGCCAGCAGCCTAGTGCCGGGACCCCAGGACGGGGAGCTGTTTTTT CASSLVPGPQDGELFF
few TRBJ2-7 . TRBV20-1 TGCAGTGCTAGTATACTAGGGACTGTCTACGAGCAGTACTTC CSASILGTVYEQYF
. TRBJ1-1 . TRBV21-1 TGTGCCAGCAGCAAAAACATGAACACTGAAGCTTTCTTT CASSKNMNTEAFF
. TRBJ2-5 TRBD2 TRBV5-6 TGTGCCAGCAACTTAGCGGGGGTGGAGACCCAGTACTTC CASNLAGVETQYF
few TRBJ1-4 . TRBV9 TGTGCCAGCAGCGTAGACACGACTAGAGAAAAACTGTTTTTT CASSVDTTREKLFF
. TRBJ2-5 TRBD1 TRBV6-5 TGTGCCAGCAGTTACGGGGGTACAGGGGCTGCAGAGACCCAGTACTTC CASSYGGTGAAETQYF
few TRBJ2-3 TRBD1 TRBV7-2 TGTGCCAGCAGCATAGCCGGGACAGGGAGAACAGATACGCAGTATTTT CASSIAGTGRTDTQYF
few TRBJ1-2 TRBD1 TRBV20-1 TGCAGTGCTAGAGGTGACAGGGACTATGGCTACACCTTC CSARGDRDYGYTF
few TRBJ1-4 . TRBV5-4 TGTGCCAGCAGCCCAGCACTTAATGAAAAACTGTTTTTT CASSPALNEKLFF
few TRBJ1-1 . TRBV6-1 TGTGCCAGCAGTGAATGGGCGGGAGGCACTGAAGCTTTCTTT CASSEWAGGTEAFF
few TRBJ2-1 TRBD1 TRBV4-3 TGCGCCAGCAGCTTACCGGGACAGGGTCCCAATGAGCAGTTCTTC CASSLPGQGPNEQFF
many TRBJ1-2 . TRBV7-9 TGCGCCAGCAGCCCGGACAGCTATGGCTACACCTTC CASSPDSYGYTF
few TRBJ1-1 . TRBV5-6 TGTGCCAGCAGCTTGGCCTTCGGGGTCGACACTGAAGCTTTCTTT CASSLAFGVDTEAFF
. TRBJ2-1 TRBD2 TRBV20-1 TGCAGTGCTGAGGGACTAGCAGGGCGGCAGTTCTTC CSAEGLAGRQFF
. TRBJ2-3 . TRBV20-1 TGCAGTGCTAGTTACGAGACAGATACGCAGTATTTT CSASYETDTQYF
few TRBJ2-1 TRBD1 TRBV6-2/TRBV6-3 TGTGCCAGCAGTTTAGGGACAGCCAGTAGCTCCTACAATGAGCAGTTCTTC CASSLGTASSSYNEQFF
many TRBJ2-7 . TRBV4-3 TGCGCCAGCAGCCAAGAGAGGTGGGGAGCCTACGAGCAGTACTTC CASSQERWGAYEQYF
few TRBJ1-4 TRBD1 TRBV7-3 TGTGCCAGCAGCCCAGGGACAGGGCCGAATGAAAAACTGTTTTTT CASSPGTGPNEKLFF
. TRBJ1-6 . TRBV5-1 TGCGCCAGCAGCTTTGGTCAGCGGGGGCAAGGTTCACCCCTCCACTTT CASSFGQRGQGSPLHF
. TRBJ1-2 TRBD1 TRBV7-3 TGTGCCAGCAGCCCGGGACAGGGGGCTTTACGTGGCTACACCTTC CASSPGQGALRGYTF
. TRBJ1-2 TRBD1 TRBV9 TGTGCCAGCAGCGGGCCCGGGACAGGGTTTAGGTATGGCTACACCTTC CASSGPGTGFRYGYTF
few TRBJ2-1 TRBD2 TRBV4-3 TGCGCCAGCAGCCAAGGGGGGAGCGGGGCTTGGCTTGAGCAGTTCTTC CASSQGGSGAWLEQFF
. TRBJ2-5 . TRBV6-5 TGTGCCAGCAGTTACCCGGGGGTGGAGACCCAGTACTTC CASSYPGVETQYF
. TRBJ2-2 . TRBV4-3 TGCGCCAGCAGCCAAGAGACGGTGTGGACCGGGGAGCTGTTTTTT CASSQETVWTGELFF